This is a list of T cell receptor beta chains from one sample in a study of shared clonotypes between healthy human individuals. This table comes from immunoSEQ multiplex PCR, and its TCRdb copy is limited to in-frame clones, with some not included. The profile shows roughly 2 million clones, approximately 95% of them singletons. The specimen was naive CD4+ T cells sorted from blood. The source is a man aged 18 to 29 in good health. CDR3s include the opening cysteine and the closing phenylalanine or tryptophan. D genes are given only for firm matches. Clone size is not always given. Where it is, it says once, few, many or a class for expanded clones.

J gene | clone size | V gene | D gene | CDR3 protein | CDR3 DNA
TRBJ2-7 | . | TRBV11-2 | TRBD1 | CASSATGNEQYF | TGTGCCAGCAGCGCGACAGGGAACGAGCAGTACTTC
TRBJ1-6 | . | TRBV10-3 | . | CAISEGDSSNSPLHF | TGTGCCATCAGTGAGGGAGACAGTAGTAATTCACCCCTCCACTTT
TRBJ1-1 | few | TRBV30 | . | CAWSVNMNTEAFF | TGTGCCTGGAGTGTTAATATGAACACTGAAGCTTTCTTT
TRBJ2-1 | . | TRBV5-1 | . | CASSLGQALYNEQFF | TGCGCCAGCAGCTTGGGACAGGCGCTCTACAATGAGCAGTTCTTC
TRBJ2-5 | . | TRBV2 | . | CACRQQQETQYF | TGTGCCTGCCGTCAGCAGCAAGAGACCCAGTACTTC
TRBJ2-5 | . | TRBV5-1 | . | CASSLDRGGQETQYF | TGCGCCAGCAGCTTGGACAGGGGGGGACAAGAGACCCAGTACTTC
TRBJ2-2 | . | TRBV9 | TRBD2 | CASSVDYGRGSNTGELFF | TGTGCCAGCAGCGTAGACTATGGGCGCGGGAGCAACACCGGGGAGCTGTTTTTT
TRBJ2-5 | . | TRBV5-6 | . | CASSFGQLVGETQYF | TGTGCCAGCAGCTTCGGCCAGCTGGTGGGAGAGACCCAGTACTTC
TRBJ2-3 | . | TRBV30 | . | CAWTRRGGDTQYF | TGTGCCTGGACCCGGCGGGGAGGAGATACGCAGTATTTT
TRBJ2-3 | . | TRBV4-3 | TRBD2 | CASSQGPGLAGGPRADTQYF | TGCGCCAGCAGCCAGGGCCCTGGGCTAGCGGGAGGACCACGCGCAGATACGCAGTATTTT
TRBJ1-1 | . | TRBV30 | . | CAWGNRDTEAFF | TGTGCCTGGGGAAATCGGGACACTGAAGCTTTCTTT
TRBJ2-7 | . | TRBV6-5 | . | CASSAEGLEQYF | TGTGCCAGCAGTGCGGAGGGGCTCGAGCAGTACTTC
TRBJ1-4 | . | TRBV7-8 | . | CASSVGIQGINEKLFF | TGTGCCAGCAGCGTCGGGATACAGGGAATAAATGAAAAACTGTTTTTT
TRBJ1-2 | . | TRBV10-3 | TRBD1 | CAIRSVVTGGVGGGYTF | TGTGCCATCCGTTCAGTAGTCACAGGGGGAGTTGGAGGTGGCTACACCTTC
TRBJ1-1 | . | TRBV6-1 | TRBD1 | CASSAQGAKNTEAFF | TGTGCCAGCAGTGCACAGGGGGCGAAGAACACTGAAGCTTTCTTT
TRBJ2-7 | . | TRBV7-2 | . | CASSRDVAGIRYEQYF | TGTGCCAGCAGCCGGGATGTGGCGGGAATAAGGTACGAGCAGTACTTC
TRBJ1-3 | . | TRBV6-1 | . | CASSEQGYGNTIYF | TGTGCCAGCAGTGAACAGGGCTACGGAAACACCATATATTTT
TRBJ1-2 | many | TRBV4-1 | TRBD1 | CASSSNRGRNYGYTF | TGCGCCAGCAGCTCCAACAGGGGGCGCAACTATGGCTACACCTTC
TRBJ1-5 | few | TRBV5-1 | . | CASSLEGVQPQHF | TGCGCCAGCAGCTTGGAAGGAGTACAGCCCCAGCATTTT
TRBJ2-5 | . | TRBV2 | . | CASSEGRKETQYF | TGTGCCAGCAGTGAGGGACGAAAAGAGACCCAGTACTTC
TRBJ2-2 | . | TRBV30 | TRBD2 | CAYYSGSPNTGELFF | TGTGCCTACTACAGCGGGAGTCCGAACACCGGGGAGCTGTTTTTT
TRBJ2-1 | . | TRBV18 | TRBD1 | CASSISGTGGNEQFF | TGTGCCAGCTCAATATCCGGGACAGGGGGCAATGAGCAGTTCTTC
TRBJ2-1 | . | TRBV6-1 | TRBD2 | CATGLAGGTDEQFF | TGTGCCACCGGACTAGCGGGGGGTACAGATGAGCAGTTCTTC
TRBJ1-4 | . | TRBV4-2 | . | CASSQEGGDNEKLFF | TGTGCCAGCAGCCAAGAGGGCGGGGATAATGAAAAACTGTTTTTT
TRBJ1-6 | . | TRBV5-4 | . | CASSLDGGPRNSPLHF | TGTGCCAGCAGCTTGGACGGTGGTCCTAGGAATTCACCCCTCCACTTT
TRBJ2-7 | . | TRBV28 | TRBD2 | CASSSPAGGFYEQYF | TGTGCCAGCAGTTCCCCAGCGGGGGGATTCTACGAGCAGTACTTC